This entry is about one T cell receptor (beta chain). This sample stems from a study of blood T cell repertoires in COVID-19. For the study at large: Italy, Spain and the United States were the sources of the convalescent and acute COVID-19 samples. The cDNA or gDNA used as material had been derived from T cells, B-cell-depleted T cells, or PBMCs.

V lost 5 bases to trimming and J lost 1 base, with 8 bases between them. The V gene's germline CDR1 is LNHDA and CDR2 SQIVND (reference sequence). The CDR3 is 13 residues long. In the authors' workflow: By means of reference gene primer amplification, nucleated cell counts were estimated. Data came from immunoSEQ multiplex PCR; TCRdb stores just in-frame clones and leaves some out. The D gene and trimming were derived from the DNA, and the V and J assignments and clone size from that table. The table includes 150,000 to 200,000 clones, more than 75% detected once. The receptor was derived from a man aged 40-50 years with active or convalescent COVID-19. The V call is TRBV19, the J call TRBJ1-1; no clear D. Sequencing was done on a sample of peripheral blood. CDR3 in amino acids: CASSYAANTEAFF. The CDR3 DNA reads as TGTGCCAGTAGTTACGCGGCGAACACTGAAGCTTTCTTT.